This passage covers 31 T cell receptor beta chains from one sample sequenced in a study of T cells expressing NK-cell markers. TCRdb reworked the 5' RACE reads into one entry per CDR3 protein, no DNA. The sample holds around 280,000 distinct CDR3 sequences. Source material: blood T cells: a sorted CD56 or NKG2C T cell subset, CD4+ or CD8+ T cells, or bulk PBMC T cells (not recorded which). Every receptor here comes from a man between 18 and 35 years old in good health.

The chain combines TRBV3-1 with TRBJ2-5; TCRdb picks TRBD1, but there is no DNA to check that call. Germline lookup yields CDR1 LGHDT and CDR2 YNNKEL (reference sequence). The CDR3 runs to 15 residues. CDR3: CASSQRGGTAETQYF.

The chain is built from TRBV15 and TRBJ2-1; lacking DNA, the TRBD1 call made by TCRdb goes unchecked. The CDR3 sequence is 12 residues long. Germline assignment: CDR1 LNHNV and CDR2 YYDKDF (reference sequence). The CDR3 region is CATRSGVSEQFF.

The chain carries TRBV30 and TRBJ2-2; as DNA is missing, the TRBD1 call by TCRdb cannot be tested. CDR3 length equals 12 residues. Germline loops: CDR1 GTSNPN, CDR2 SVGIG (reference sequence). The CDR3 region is CAWTFRGAGLFF.

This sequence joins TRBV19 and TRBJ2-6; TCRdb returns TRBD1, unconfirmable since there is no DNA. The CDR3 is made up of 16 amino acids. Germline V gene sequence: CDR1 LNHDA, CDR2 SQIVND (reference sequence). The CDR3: CASSMGQASGANVLTF.

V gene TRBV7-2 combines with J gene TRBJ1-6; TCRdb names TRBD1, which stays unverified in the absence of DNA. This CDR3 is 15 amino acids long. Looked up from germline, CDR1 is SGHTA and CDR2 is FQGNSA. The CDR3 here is CASSLRQGINSPLHF. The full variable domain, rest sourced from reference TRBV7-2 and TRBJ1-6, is GAGVSQSPSNKVTEKGKDVELRCDPISGHTALYWYRQSLGQGLEFLIYFQGNSAPDKSGLPSDRFSAERTGGSVSTLTIQRTQQEDSAVYLCASSLRQGINSPLHFGNGTRLTVT.

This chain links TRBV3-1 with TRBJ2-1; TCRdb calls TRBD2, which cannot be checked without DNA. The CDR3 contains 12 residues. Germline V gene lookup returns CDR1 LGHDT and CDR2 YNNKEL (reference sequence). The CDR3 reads CASSQDGPGQFF.

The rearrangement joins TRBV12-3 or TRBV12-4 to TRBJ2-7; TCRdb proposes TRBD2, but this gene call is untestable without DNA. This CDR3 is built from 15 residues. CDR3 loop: CASSLLGLAGREQYF.

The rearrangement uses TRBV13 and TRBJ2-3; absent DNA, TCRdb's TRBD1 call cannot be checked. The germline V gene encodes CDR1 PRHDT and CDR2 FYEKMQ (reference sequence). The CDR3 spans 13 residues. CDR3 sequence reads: CASGGQGWNTQYF.

The CDR3 loop reads CASSQSTRSSYEQYF. The chain couples TRBV27 to TRBJ2-7. CDR1 and CDR2 from the germline V gene are MNHEY and SMNVEV (reference sequence). This CDR3 has 15 amino acids.

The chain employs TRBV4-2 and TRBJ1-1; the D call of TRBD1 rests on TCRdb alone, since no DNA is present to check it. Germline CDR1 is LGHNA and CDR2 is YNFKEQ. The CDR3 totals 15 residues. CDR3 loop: CASSQAQGTNTEAFF.

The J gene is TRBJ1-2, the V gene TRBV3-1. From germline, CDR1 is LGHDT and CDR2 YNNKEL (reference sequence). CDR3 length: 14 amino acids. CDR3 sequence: CASSQLQANYGYTF.

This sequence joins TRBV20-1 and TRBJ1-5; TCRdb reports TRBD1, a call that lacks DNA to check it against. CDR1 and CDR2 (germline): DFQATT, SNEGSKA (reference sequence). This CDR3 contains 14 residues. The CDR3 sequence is CSASQGRGWQPQHF.

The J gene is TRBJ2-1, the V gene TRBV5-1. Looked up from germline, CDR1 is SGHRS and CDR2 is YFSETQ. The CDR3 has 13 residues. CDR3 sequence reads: CASSSGGRGEQFF. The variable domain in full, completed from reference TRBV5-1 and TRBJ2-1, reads KAGVTQTPRYLIKTRGQQVTLSCSPISGHRSVSWYQQTPGQGLQFLFEYFSETQRNKGNFPGRFSGRQFSNSRSEMNVSTLELGDSALYLCASSSGGRGEQFFGPGTRLTVL.

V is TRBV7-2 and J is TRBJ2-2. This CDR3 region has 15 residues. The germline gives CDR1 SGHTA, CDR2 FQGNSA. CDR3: CASSPYSFHTGELFF. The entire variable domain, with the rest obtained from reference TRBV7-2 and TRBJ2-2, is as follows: GAGVSQSPSNKVTEKGKDVELRCDPISGHTALYWYRQSLGQGLEFLIYFQGNSAPDKSGLPSDRFSAERTGGSVSTLTIQRTQQEDSAVYLCASSPYSFHTGELFFGEGSRLTVL.

This CDR3 is CASSLVGTASEQYF. V gene TRBV7-2 combines with J gene TRBJ2-7; the D call from TCRdb, TRBD1, cannot be confirmed without DNA. The CDR3 sequence is 14 residues long. CDR1 is SGHTA, CDR2 FQGNSA, per germline.

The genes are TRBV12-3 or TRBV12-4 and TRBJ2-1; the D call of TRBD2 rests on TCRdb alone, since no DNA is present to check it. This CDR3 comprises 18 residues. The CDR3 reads CARGVLAGGPSSYNEQFF.

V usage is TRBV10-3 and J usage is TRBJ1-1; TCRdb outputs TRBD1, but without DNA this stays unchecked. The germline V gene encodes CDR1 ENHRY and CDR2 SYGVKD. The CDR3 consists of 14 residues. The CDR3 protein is CATSPEGVNTEAFF.

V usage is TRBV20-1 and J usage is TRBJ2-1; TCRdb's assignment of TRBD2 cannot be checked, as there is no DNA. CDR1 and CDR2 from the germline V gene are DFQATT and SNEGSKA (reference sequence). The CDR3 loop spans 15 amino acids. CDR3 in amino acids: CSAREGSGRFNEQFF.

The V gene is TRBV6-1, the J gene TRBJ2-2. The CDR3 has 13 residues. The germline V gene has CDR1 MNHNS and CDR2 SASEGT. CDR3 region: CASRGTNTGELFF.

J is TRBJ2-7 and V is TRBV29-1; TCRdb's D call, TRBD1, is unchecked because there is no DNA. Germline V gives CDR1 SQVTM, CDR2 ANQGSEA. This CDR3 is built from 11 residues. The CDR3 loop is CSVRKGDEQYF.

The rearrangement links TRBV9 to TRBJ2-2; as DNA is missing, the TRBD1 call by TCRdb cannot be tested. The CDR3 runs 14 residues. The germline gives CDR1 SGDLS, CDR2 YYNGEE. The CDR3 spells CASSSREGTGELFF.

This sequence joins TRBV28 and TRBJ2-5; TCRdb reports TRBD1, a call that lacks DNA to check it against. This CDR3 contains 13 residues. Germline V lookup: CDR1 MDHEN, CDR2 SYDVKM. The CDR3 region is CASRPGRSAGQYF.

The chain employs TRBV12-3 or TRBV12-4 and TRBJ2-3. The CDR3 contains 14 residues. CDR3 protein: CASSLSGREDTQYF.

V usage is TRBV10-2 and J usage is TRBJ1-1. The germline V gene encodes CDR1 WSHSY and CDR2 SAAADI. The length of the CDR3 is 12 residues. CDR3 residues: CASMMANTEAFF.

CDR3: CSAGTGEFQETQYF. The chain recombines TRBV29-1 with TRBJ2-5; TCRdb returns TRBD1, unconfirmable since there is no DNA. Germline V gene data show CDR1 as SQVTM and CDR2 as ANQGSEA. The CDR3 has 14 amino acids. The variable domain in full, with the rest retrieved from reference TRBV29-1 and TRBJ2-5, is SAVISQKPSRDICQRGTSLTIQCQVDSQVTMMFWYRQQPGQSLTLIATANQGSEATYESGFVIDKFPISRPNLTFSTLTVSNMSPEDSSIYLCSAGTGEFQETQYFGPGTRLLVL.

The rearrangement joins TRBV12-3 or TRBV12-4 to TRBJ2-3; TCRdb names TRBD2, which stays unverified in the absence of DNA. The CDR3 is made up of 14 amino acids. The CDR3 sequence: CASSLIARTDTQYF.

The CDR3 loop is CASSLMVGQSYEQYF. The chain recombines TRBV7-2 with TRBJ2-7; there is no DNA to check the TCRdb D call of TRBD1. CDR3 length equals 15 residues. CDR1 is SGHTA, CDR2 FQGNSA, per germline.

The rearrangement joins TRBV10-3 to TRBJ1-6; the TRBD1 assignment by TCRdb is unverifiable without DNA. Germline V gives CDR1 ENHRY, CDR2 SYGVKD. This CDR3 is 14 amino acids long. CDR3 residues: CAITPDREYSPLHF.

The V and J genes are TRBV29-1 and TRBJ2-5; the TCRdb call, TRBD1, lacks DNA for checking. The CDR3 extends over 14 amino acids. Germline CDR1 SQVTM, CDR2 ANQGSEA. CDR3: CSVWGTGNQETQYF.

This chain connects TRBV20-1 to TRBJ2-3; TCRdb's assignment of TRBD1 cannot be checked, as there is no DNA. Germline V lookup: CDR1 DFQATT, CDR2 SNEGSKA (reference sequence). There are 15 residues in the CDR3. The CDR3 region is CSASTGRLSTDTQYF.

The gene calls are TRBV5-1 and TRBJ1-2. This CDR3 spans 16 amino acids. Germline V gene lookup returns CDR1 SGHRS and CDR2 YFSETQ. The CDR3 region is CASSLVATSSNYGYTF.